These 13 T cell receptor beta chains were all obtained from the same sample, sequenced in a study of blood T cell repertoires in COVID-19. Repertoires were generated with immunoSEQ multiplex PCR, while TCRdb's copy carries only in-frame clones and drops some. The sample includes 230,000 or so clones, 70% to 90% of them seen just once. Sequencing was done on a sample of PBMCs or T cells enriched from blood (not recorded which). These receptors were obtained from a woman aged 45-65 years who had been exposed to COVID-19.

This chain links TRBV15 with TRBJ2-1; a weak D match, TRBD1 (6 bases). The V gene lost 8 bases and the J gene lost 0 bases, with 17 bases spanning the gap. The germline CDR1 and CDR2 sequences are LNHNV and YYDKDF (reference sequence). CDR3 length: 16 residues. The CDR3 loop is CATRRAGASSYNEQFF. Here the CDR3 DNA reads TGTGCCACCCGTCGGGCAGGGGCCTCCTCCTACAATGAGCAGTTCTTC.

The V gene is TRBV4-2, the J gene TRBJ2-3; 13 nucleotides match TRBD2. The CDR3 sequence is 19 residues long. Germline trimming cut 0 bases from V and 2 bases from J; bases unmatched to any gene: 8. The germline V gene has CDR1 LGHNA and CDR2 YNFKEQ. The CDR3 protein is CASSQELAGGLRATDTQYF. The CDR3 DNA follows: TGTGCCAGCAGCCAAGAACTAGCGGGGGGGTTGCGGGCCACAGATACGCAGTATTTT.

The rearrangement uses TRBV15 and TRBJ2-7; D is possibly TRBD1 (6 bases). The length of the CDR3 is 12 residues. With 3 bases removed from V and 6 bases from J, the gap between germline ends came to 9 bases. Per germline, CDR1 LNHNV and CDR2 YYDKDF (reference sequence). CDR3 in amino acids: CATSRARGEQYF. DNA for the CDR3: TGTGCCACCAGCAGGGCCAGGGGCGAGCAGTACTTC.

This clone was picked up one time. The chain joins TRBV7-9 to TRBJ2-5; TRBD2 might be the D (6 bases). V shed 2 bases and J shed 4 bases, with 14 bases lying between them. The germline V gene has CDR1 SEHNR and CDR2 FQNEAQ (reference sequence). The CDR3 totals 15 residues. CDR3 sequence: CASSLSGSGVETQYF. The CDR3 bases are TGTGCCAGCAGCTTATCCGGGAGTGGGGTAGAGACCCAGTACTTC.

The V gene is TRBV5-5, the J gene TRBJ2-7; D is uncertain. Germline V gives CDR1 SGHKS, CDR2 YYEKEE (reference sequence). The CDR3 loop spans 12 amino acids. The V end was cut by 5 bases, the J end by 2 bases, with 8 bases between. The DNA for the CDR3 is TGTGCCAGCAGGTCCGACACCTACGAGCAGTACTTC. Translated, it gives CASRSDTYEQYF.

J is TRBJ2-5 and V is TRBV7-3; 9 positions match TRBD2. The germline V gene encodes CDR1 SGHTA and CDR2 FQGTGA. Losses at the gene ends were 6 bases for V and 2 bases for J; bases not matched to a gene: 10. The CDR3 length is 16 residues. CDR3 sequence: CASSLGLAGRQETQYF. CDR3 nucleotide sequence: TGTGCCAGCAGTCTAGGGCTAGCGGGGCGGCAAGAGACCCAGTACTTC. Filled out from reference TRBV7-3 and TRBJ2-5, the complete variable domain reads GAGVSQTPSNKVTEKGKYVELRCDPISGHTALYWYRQSLGQGPEFLIYFQGTGAADDSGLPNDRFFAVRPEGSVSTLKIQRTERGDSAVYLCASSLGLAGRQETQYFGPGTRLLVL.

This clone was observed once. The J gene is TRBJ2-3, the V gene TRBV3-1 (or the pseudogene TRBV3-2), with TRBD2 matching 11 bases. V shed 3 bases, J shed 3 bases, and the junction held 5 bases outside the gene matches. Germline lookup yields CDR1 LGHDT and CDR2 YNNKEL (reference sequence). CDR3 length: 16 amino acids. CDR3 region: CASSHLAGGSTDTQYF. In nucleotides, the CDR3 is TGTGCCAGCAGCCACCTAGCGGGGGGATCGACAGATACGCAGTATTTT.

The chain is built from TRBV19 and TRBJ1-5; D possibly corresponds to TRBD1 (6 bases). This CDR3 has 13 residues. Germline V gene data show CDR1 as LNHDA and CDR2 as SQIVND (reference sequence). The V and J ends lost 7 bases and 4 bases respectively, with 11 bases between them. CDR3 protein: CASNPGDNQPQHF. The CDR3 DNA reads TGTGCCAGTAATCCAGGGGATAATCAGCCCCAGCATTTT.

The chain's CDR3 is CASSVGQGPIYEQYF. The CDR3 DNA is TGTGCCAGCAGCGTCGGACAGGGGCCCATCTACGAGCAGTACTTC. The chain employs TRBV9 and TRBJ2-7; TRBD1 agrees at 9 bases. Germline V gives CDR1 SGDLS, CDR2 YYNGEE. The CDR3 runs 15 residues. After removal of 2 bases from V and 3 bases from J, the junction contained 6 bases not matched to a gene.

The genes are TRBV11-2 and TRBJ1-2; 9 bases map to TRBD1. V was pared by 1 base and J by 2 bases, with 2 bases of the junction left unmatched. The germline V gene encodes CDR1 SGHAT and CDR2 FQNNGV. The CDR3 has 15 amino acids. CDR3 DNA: TGTGCCAGCAGCTTAGGGGACAGGGCCAACTATGGCTACACCTTC. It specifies CASSLGDRANYGYTF.

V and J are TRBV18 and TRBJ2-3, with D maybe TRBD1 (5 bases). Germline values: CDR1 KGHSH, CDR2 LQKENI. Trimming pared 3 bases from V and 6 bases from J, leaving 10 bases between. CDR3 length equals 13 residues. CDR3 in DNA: TGTGCCAGCTCACCGAACCACAGGGATACGCAGTATTTT. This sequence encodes CASSPNHRDTQYF.

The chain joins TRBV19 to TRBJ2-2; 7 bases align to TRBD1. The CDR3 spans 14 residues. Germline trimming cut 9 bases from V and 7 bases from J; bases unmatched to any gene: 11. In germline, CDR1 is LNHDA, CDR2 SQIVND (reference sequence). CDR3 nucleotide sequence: TGTGCCAGCTACGACAGGGTTGAGGGCGGGGAGCTGTTTTTT. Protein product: CASYDRVEGGELFF. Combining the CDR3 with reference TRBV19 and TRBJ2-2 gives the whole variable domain DGGITQSPKYLFRKEGQNVTLSCEQNLNHDAMYWYRQDPGQGLRLIYYSQIVNDFQKGDIAEGYSVSREKKESFPLTVTSAQKNPTAFYLCASYDRVEGGELFFGEGSRLTVL.

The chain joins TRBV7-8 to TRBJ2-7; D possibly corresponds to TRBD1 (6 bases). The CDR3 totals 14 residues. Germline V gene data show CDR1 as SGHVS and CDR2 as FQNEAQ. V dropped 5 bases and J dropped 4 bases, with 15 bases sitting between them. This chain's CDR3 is CASSLQGSRYEQYF. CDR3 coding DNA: TGTGCCAGCAGCCTCCAGGGGTCTCGGTACGAGCAGTACTTC.